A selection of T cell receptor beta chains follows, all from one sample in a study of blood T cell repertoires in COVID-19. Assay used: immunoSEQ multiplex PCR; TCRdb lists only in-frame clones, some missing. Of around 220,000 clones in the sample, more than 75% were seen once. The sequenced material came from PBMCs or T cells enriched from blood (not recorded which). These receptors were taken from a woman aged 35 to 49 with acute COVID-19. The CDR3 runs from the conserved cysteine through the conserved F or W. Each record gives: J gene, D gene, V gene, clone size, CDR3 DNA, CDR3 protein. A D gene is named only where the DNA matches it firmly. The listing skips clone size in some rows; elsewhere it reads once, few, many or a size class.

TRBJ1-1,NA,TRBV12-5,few,TGTGCTAGTGCCCCGGAGGGGCGGACTGAAGCTTTCTTT,CASAPEGRTEAFF
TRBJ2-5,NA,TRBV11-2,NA,TGTGCCAGCAGCCCTGAAGAGACCCAGTACTTC,CASSPEETQYF
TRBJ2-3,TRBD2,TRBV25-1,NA,TGTGCCAGCAGTGAATTAAGCGGGGTTGATACGCAGTATTTT,CASSELSGVDTQYF
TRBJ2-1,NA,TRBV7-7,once,TGTGCTAGCAGCCTCGACAGGTTCAATGAGCAGTTCTTC,CASSLDRFNEQFF
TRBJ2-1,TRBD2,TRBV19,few,TGTGCCAGTTTTAGCGGGGGGGCCTACAATGAGCAGTTCTTC,CASFSGGAYNEQFF
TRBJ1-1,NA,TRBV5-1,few,TGCGCCAGCAGCTTCGAAGGGGTCGCGAACACTGAAGCTTTCTTT,CASSFEGVANTEAFF
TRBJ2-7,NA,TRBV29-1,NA,TGCAGCGGCCTCGGGTCCGGCTACGAGCAGTACTTC,CSGLGSGYEQYF
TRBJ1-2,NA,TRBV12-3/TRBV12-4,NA,TGTGCCAGCATCATACCCGGGGATGGCTACACCTTC,CASIIPGDGYTF
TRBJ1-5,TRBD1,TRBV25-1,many,TGTGCCAGCAGTGAAAAATCCGGACAGGGGGCCAACCAGCCCCAGCATTTT,CASSEKSGQGANQPQHF
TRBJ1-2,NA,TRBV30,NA,TGTGCCTGGAGTGGTTCGGGGGGGTCTGGCTACACCTTC,CAWSGSGGSGYTF
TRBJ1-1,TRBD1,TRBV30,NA,TGTGCCTGGAGTGTAAAGGTGGACAGGGTAGTTGTCACTGAAGCTTTCTTT,CAWSVKVDRVVVTEAFF
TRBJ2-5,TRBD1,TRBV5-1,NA,TGCGCCAGCAGCTCGTATCGGACAGGTGGGGTCCAAGAGACCCAGTACTTC,CASSSYRTGGVQETQYF
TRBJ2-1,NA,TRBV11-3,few,TGTGCCAGCAGCTTCCAAGGGGGGGGCAGGAATGAGCAGTTCTTC,CASSFQGGGRNEQFF
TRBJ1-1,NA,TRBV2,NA,TGTGCCAGCAGTACAGACACTAACACTGAAGCTTTCTTT,CASSTDTNTEAFF
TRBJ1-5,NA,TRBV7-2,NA,TGTGCCAGCAGCTTACTCAACCGGCGGGATCAGCCCCAGCATTTT,CASSLLNRRDQPQHF
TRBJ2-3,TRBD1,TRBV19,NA,TGTGCCAGTAGTCATACAGGGGCGCCCCGGGAGTATTTT,CASSHTGAPREYF
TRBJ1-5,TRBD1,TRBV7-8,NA,TGTGCCAGCAGCTCTCCAATGGACAGGGGACAGGGGGGCAATCAGCCCCAGCATTTT,CASSSPMDRGQGGNQPQHF
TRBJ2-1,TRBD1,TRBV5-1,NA,TGCGCCAGCAGCCAAGGGACAGGGGTAGGCGAGCAGTTCTTC,CASSQGTGVGEQFF
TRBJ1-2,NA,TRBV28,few,TGTGCCAGCAGTTTGCACCTTCTTGGGGAGGACTATGGCTACACCTTC,CASSLHLLGEDYGYTF
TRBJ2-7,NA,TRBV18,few,TGTGCCAGCTCACCACCGGAGGAGACAGGCCACTACGAGCAGTACTTC,CASSPPEETGHYEQYF
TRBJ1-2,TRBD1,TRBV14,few,TGTGCCAGCAGCCAAGAAGGTCAGGGGGAGTACACCTTC,CASSQEGQGEYTF
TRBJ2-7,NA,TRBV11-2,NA,TGTGCCAGCAGCCGACTGGGACAACTACTAAGGGGGGAGCAGTACTTC,CASSRLGQLLRGEQYF
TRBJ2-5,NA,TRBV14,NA,TGTGCCAGCAGCCAAGATAGTACTCAAGAGACCCAGTACTTC,CASSQDSTQETQYF
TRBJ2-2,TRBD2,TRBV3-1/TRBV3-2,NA,TGTGCCAGCAGCCATACTAGCGGGAGGCGCACCGGGGAGCTGTTTTTT,CASSHTSGRRTGELFF
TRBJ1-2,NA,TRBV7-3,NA,TGTGCCAGCAGCCCAAACACTGCGAGGGGGTATGGCTACACCTTC,CASSPNTARGYGYTF
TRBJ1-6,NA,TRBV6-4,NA,TGTGCCAGCAGTGACTCTGCAGGAAGAAATTCACCCCTCCACTTT,CASSDSAGRNSPLHF